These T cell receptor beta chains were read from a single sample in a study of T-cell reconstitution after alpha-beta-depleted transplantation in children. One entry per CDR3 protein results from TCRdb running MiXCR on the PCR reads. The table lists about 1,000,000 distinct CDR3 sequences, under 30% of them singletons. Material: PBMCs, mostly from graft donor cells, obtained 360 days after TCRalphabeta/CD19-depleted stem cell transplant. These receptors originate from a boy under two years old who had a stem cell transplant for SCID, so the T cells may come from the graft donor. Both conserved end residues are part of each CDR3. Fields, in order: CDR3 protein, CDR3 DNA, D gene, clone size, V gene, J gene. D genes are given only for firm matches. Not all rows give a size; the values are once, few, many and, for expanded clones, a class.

CDR3: CASSLAPFNEQFF; DNA: TGTGCCAGCAGCTTAGCGCCGTTCAATGAGCAGTTCTTC; D: NA; size: NA; V: TRBV7-2; J: TRBJ2-1
CDR3: CASNRGTPANTGELFF; DNA: TGTGCCAGTAATAGGGGGACACCAGCGAACACCGGGGAGCTGTTTTTT; D: NA; size: NA; V: TRBV10-3; J: TRBJ2-2
CDR3: CASSAGGSYEQYF; DNA: TGTGCCAGCAGCGCCGGGGGATCCTACGAGCAGTACTTC; D: NA; size: NA; V: TRBV9; J: TRBJ2-7
CDR3: CASSTGYTNTEAFF; DNA: TGCGCCAGCAGCACAGGCTATACGAACACTGAAGCTTTCTTT; D: NA; size: few; V: TRBV5-1; J: TRBJ1-1
CDR3: CASSEWSGSEAFF; DNA: TGTGCCAGCAGTGAATGGTCGGGATCTGAAGCTTTCTTT; D: NA; size: NA; V: TRBV25-1; J: TRBJ1-1
CDR3: CASSVRTGWEETQYF; DNA: TGTGCCAGCAGCGTACGGACAGGTTGGGAAGAGACCCAGTACTTC; D: TRBD1; size: NA; V: TRBV9; J: TRBJ2-5
CDR3: CASSPGGDGVLETQYF; DNA: TGTGCCAGCAGCCCCGGGGGAGACGGGGTTCTTGAGACCCAGTACTTC; D: NA; size: few; V: TRBV6-1; J: TRBJ2-5
CDR3: CASMGLAGGEQFF; DNA: TGTGCCAGCATGGGACTAGCGGGCGGGGAGCAGTTCTTC; D: TRBD2; size: NA; V: TRBV27; J: TRBJ2-1
CDR3: CASSPGTVRTGSGELFF; DNA: TGCGCCAGCAGCCCCGGGACAGTGAGAACCGGCAGCGGGGAGCTGTTTTTT; D: TRBD1; size: few; V: TRBV5-1; J: TRBJ2-2
CDR3: CSVKGQINNEQFF; DNA: TGCAGTGTCAAGGGGCAGATAAACAATGAGCAGTTCTTC; D: NA; size: few; V: TRBV20-1; J: TRBJ2-1
CDR3: CASSPMLTQNTEAFF; DNA: TGTGCCAGCTCACCTATGCTAACTCAGAACACTGAAGCTTTCTTT; D: NA; size: NA; V: TRBV18; J: TRBJ1-1
CDR3: CASSSTGLVGQAQYF; DNA: TGTGCCAGCAGCTCCACCGGACTAGTTGGGCAAGCCCAGTACTTC; D: TRBD2; size: NA; V: TRBV7-6; J: TRBJ2-5
CDR3: CASSQESRLTSYEQYF; DNA: TGCGCCAGCAGCCAAGAATCGAGACTAACTTCCTACGAGCAGTACTTC; D: NA; size: few; V: TRBV4-1; J: TRBJ2-7
CDR3: CASCPESSYEQYF; DNA: TGTGCCAGCTGCCCGGAGAGCTCCTACGAGCAGTACTTC; D: NA; size: NA; V: TRBV6-1; J: TRBJ2-7
CDR3: CATSDSGTERYNEQFF; DNA: TGTGCCACCAGTGATTCCGGGACAGAACGATACAATGAGCAGTTCTTC; D: TRBD1; size: NA; V: TRBV24-1; J: TRBJ2-1
CDR3: CASSKTGHEQYF; DNA: TGTGCCAGCTCAAAGACAGGGCACGAGCAGTACTTC; D: TRBD1; size: many; V: TRBV18; J: TRBJ2-7
CDR3: CASSYFSGGPSYNEQFF; DNA: TGTGCCAGCAGTTACTTTTCGGGGGGGCCGTCCTACAATGAGCAGTTCTTC; D: TRBD2; size: NA; V: TRBV6-2/TRBV6-3; J: TRBJ2-1
CDR3: CSASLLAGGKRDTQYF; DNA: TGCAGTGCTAGTTTGCTAGCGGGGGGGAAGCGGGATACGCAGTATTTT; D: TRBD2; size: NA; V: TRBV20-1; J: TRBJ2-3
CDR3: CAWREYRVGELFF; DNA: TGTGCCTGGAGGGAATACAGGGTTGGGGAGCTGTTTTTT; D: NA; size: few; V: TRBV30; J: TRBJ2-2
CDR3: CASSEIWESSYNEQLF; DNA: TGCGCCAGCAGTGAAATATGGGAGAGCTCCTACAATGAGCAGTTATTC; D: NA; size: NA; V: TRBV10-2; J: TRBJ2-1
CDR3: CASSLGDRGRQDEQFF; DNA: TGTGCCAGCAGCTTAGGGGACAGGGGTCGACAAGATGAGCAGTTCTTC; D: TRBD1; size: once; V: TRBV7-9; J: TRBJ2-1
CDR3: CASSFPSDGRVVELFF; DNA: TGTGCCAGCAGTTTCCCCTCCGACGGGCGAGTCGTTGAGCTGTTTTTT; D: NA; size: many; V: TRBV27; J: TRBJ2-2
CDR3: CTKRGLFPVPDNEQFF; DNA: TGCACCAAAAGGGGCCTATTCCCCGTACCGGACAATGAGCAGTTCTTC; D: NA; size: few; V: TRBV29-1; J: TRBJ2-1
CDR3: CATKRGKANYGYTF; DNA: TGTGCCACCAAAAGGGGCAAGGCTAACTATGGCTACACCTTC; D: NA; size: NA; V: TRBV6-5; J: TRBJ1-2
CDR3: CASSLTGGAGPETQYF; DNA: TGTGCCAGCAGCTTAACCGGCGGAGCGGGGCCTGAGACCCAGTACTTC; D: TRBD2; size: few; V: TRBV7-3; J: TRBJ2-5
CDR3: CASSWTGVNEQFF; DNA: TGTGCCAGCTCATGGACAGGAGTCAATGAGCAGTTCTTC; D: TRBD1; size: NA; V: TRBV18; J: TRBJ2-1
CDR3: CASSPSLGEQYF; DNA: TGTGCCAGCAGCCCTAGTCTGGGAGAGCAGTACTTC; D: NA; size: NA; V: TRBV4-2; J: TRBJ2-7
CDR3: CASSYTGTSGETQYF; DNA: TGTGCCAGCAGTTACACCGGGACTAGTGGGGAGACCCAGTACTTC; D: TRBD2; size: few; V: TRBV6-5; J: TRBJ2-5
CDR3: CASSELQGGKETQYF; DNA: TGCGCCAGCAGTGAGTTACAGGGGGGGAAGGAGACCCAGTACTTC; D: NA; size: NA; V: TRBV10-1; J: TRBJ2-5
CDR3: CASTRGGEELFF; DNA: TGTGCCAGCACCCGAGGCGGCGAGGAGCTGTTTTTT; D: NA; size: NA; V: TRBV6-2/TRBV6-3; J: TRBJ2-2
CDR3: CASSFRTRGNNEQFF; DNA: TGTGCCAGCAGTTTTAGGACTAGGGGAAACAATGAGCAGTTCTTC; D: TRBD2; size: few; V: TRBV12-3/TRBV12-4; J: TRBJ2-1
CDR3: CASSFWYTSTDTQYF; DNA: TGTGCCAGCAGCTTTTGGTACACTAGCACAGATACGCAGTATTTT; D: NA; size: few; V: TRBV7-2; J: TRBJ2-3
CDR3: CASSFGTVSNQPQHF; DNA: TGTGCCAGCAGTTTCGGGACAGTGAGCAATCAGCCCCAGCATTTT; D: TRBD1; size: few; V: TRBV12-3/TRBV12-4; J: TRBJ1-5
CDR3: CASSQVGREDATDTQYF; DNA: TGCGCCAGCAGCCAAGTGGGTAGGGAAGACGCCACAGATACGCAGTATTTT; D: NA; size: NA; V: TRBV4-3; J: TRBJ2-3
CDR3: CASSTPPLGQPYF; DNA: TGTGCCAGCAGCACCCCTCCCCTTGGACAACCGTACTTC; D: NA; size: NA; V: TRBV4-2; J: TRBJ2-5
CDR3: CASSLASGPNEKLFF; DNA: TGCGCCAGCAGCTTGGCCTCAGGGCCTAATGAAAAACTGTTTTTT; D: NA; size: few; V: TRBV5-1; J: TRBJ1-4
CDR3: CASSQYGELTPYEQYF; DNA: TGCGCCAGCAGCCAATATGGAGAGCTCACCCCCTACGAGCAGTACTTC; D: NA; size: few; V: TRBV4-1; J: TRBJ2-7
CDR3: CASSTPGGLLQEYEQYF; DNA: TGTGCCAGCAGCACCCCGGGAGGGCTCCTACAGGAATACGAGCAGTACTTC; D: TRBD2; size: NA; V: TRBV28; J: TRBJ2-7
CDR3: CASGKQRGSYNEQFF; DNA: TGTGCCAGCGGAAAGCAGAGGGGCTCCTACAATGAGCAGTTCTTC; D: NA; size: NA; V: TRBV2; J: TRBJ2-1
CDR3: CASSAYPPYEQYF; DNA: TGTGCCAGCAGTGCATACCCTCCCTACGAGCAGTACTTC; D: NA; size: few; V: TRBV2; J: TRBJ2-7
CDR3: CASSESGLAGKSDTQYF; DNA: TGCGCCAGCAGTGAATCCGGACTAGCGGGGAAGTCGGATACGCAGTATTTT; D: TRBD2; size: NA; V: TRBV10-1; J: TRBJ2-3
CDR3: CASSVGRGPPYEQYF; DNA: TGTGCCAGCAGCGTAGGTCGGGGTCCCCCCTACGAGCAGTACTTC; D: NA; size: NA; V: TRBV9; J: TRBJ2-7
CDR3: CSAWPMAAPPLAKNIQYF; DNA: TGCAGTGCTTGGCCCATGGCGGCGCCACCTTTAGCCAAAAACATTCAGTACTTC; D: NA; size: few; V: TRBV20-1; J: TRBJ2-4
CDR3: CASSLTSVSYEQYF; DNA: TGCGCCAGCAGCTTGACCTCCGTAAGCTACGAGCAGTACTTC; D: NA; size: NA; V: TRBV5-1; J: TRBJ2-7
CDR3: CASSPRTSGALQETQYF; DNA: TGTGCCAGCTCACCACGGACTAGCGGGGCGCTCCAAGAGACCCAGTACTTC; D: TRBD2; size: NA; V: TRBV18; J: TRBJ2-5
CDR3: CASSFPGNQPQHF; DNA: TGTGCCAGCAGTTTCCCCGGCAATCAGCCCCAGCATTTT; D: NA; size: many; V: TRBV12-3/TRBV12-4; J: TRBJ1-5
CDR3: CSARETGSGNQPQHF; DNA: TGCAGTGCTAGAGAGACAGGGTCGGGCAATCAGCCCCAGCATTTT; D: TRBD1; size: many; V: TRBV20-1; J: TRBJ1-5
CDR3: CASSFVPVPTYEQYF; DNA: TGCGCCAGCAGCTTTGTCCCAGTACCTACCTACGAGCAGTACTTC; D: NA; size: few; V: TRBV5-1; J: TRBJ2-7
CDR3: CASSLETGQGFEQYF; DNA: TGCGCCAGCAGCCTCGAGACAGGACAGGGTTTCGAGCAGTACTTC; D: TRBD1; size: NA; V: TRBV4-3; J: TRBJ2-7